The rows below give T cell receptor beta chains drawn from one sample of a study of Ad26.COV2.S vaccination and SARS-CoV-2 variants. Method: immunoSEQ multiplex PCR; TCRdb's copy keeps in-frame clones and lacks some. The repertoire holds about 98,000 clones, with 60% to 85% as singletons. The input for sequencing was peripheral blood, taken after recovery from COVID-19. The receptors shown here come from a human donor who had recovered from COVID-19. Each CDR3 is given with its conserved first and last residue. A D gene is named only where the DNA matches it firmly. The listing skips clone size in some rows; elsewhere it reads once, few, many or a size class.

clone_size j_call v_call d_call cdr3_aa cdr3_nt
. TRBJ2-5 TRBV6-2/TRBV6-3 TRBD2 CASSYGTSGGGLGETQYF TGTGCCAGCAGTTACGGGACTAGCGGGGGGGGCTTGGGAGAGACCCAGTACTTC
. TRBJ2-1 TRBV10-1 TRBD2 CASSGGIAGNEQFF TGCGCCAGCAGTGGGGGGATAGCGGGGAATGAGCAGTTCTTC
few TRBJ2-1 TRBV11-2 TRBD2 CASSLGTSSYNEQFF TGTGCCAGCAGCTTAGGGACTAGCAGTTACAATGAGCAGTTCTTC
many TRBJ2-5 TRBV5-3 . CDQRGNQETQYF TGTGACCAAAGAGGGAACCAAGAGACCCAGTACTTC
. TRBJ1-4 TRBV6-2/TRBV6-3 . CASSYSEAENEKLFF TGTGCCAGCAGTTACTCGGAGGCGGAGAATGAAAAACTGTTTTTT
. TRBJ1-4 TRBV2 TRBD1 CASSEDRVGEKLFF TGTGCCAGCAGTGAGGACAGGGTAGGCGAAAAACTGTTTTTT
. TRBJ1-1 TRBV12-3/TRBV12-4 . CASSLGHGIEAFF TGTGCCAGCAGTTTAGGCCACGGTATTGAAGCTTTCTTT
. TRBJ2-7 TRBV3-1/TRBV3-2 . CASSQAGLTYEQYF TGTGCCAGCAGCCAAGCAGGGTTAACCTACGAGCAGTACTTC
. TRBJ1-6 TRBV9 . CASSVDSGVSYNSPLHF TGTGCCAGCAGCGTAGATTCGGGTGTTTCCTATAATTCACCCCTCCACTTT
. TRBJ1-2 TRBV5-1 . CASSLAPEPNYGYTF TGCGCCAGCAGCTTGGCGCCCGAACCTAACTATGGCTACACCTTC
. TRBJ2-7 TRBV2 . CASSESRSYEQYF TGTGCCAGCAGTGAGAGTCGGAGCTACGAGCAGTACTTC
. TRBJ2-7 TRBV28 . CASSQRPNRVEQYF TGTGCCAGCAGCCAGAGACCCAACAGGGTCGAGCAGTACTTC
. TRBJ2-5 TRBV19 . CASSMSGTQYF TGTGCCAGTAGTATGTCTGGGACCCAGTACTTC
. TRBJ1-4 TRBV6-5 . CASSYKADEKLFF TGTGCCAGCAGTTACAAGGCCGATGAAAAACTGTTTTTT
. TRBJ2-3 TRBV28 TRBD2 CASSRGLGTDTQYF TGTGCCAGCAGTCGTGGACTAGGCACAGATACGCAGTATTTT
. TRBJ1-3 TRBV7-2 . CASSWTPSSGNTIYF TGTGCCAGCAGCTGGACACCCAGCTCTGGAAACACCATATATTTT